The 5 T cell receptor beta chains below come from one sample, sequenced in a study of siplizumab effects on memory and regulatory T cells. Libraries were prepared by immunoSEQ multiplex PCR; TCRdb keeps only in-frame clonotypes and omits some of them. The data show approximately 110,000 clones, around 90% seen once. The source material was Tregs sorted from blood. The receptors come from a human donor in good health.

This sequence joins TRBV10-3 and TRBJ2-2, with TRBD1 matching 10 bases. Germline lookup yields CDR1 ENHRY and CDR2 SYGVKD. CDR3 length: 13 residues. Trimming at V came to 10 bases and at J to 3 bases, leaving 2 bases not matched to a gene. The CDR3 here is CATGTGDTGELFF. CDR3 coding DNA: TGTGCCACAGGGACAGGGGACACCGGGGAGCTGTTTTTT.

This chain uses TRBV5-1 with TRBJ2-5; D not certain. The V end lost 4 bases, the J end lost 0 bases, and 7 bases lay between the germline ends. This CDR3 spans 13 amino acids. Germline CDR1 SGHRS, CDR2 YFSETQ. The CDR3 spells CASSLQDQETQYF. In DNA, the CDR3 is TGCGCCAGCAGCCTCCAGGACCAAGAGACCCAGTACTTC.

J is TRBJ1-3 and V is TRBV4-1; no definite D call. The ends were cut back, 4 bases at V and 0 bases at J, with 19 bases in the middle. Germline V lookup: CDR1 MGHRA, CDR2 YSYEKL. This CDR3 has 18 residues. The CDR3, as DNA: TGCGCCAGCAGCCCATTTGGCGGGGTTTGGGGCTCTGGAAACACCATATATTTT. Protein product: CASSPFGGVWGSGNTIYF.

This chain connects TRBV5-4 to TRBJ2-1; 13 bases line up with TRBD2. Germline V gene data show CDR1 as SGHNT and CDR2 as YYREEE (reference sequence). With 0 bases clipped from V and 0 bases from J, the junction kept 9 bases outside the gene matches. This CDR3 has 20 residues. CDR3 nucleotide sequence: TGTGCCAGCAGCTTGGGACTAGCGGGGGGAACCCCTAGCTCCTACAATGAGCAGTTCTTC. It translates to CASSLGLAGGTPSSYNEQFF.

Here the CDR3 reads CASSPRGGVKNEQFF. CDR3 nucleotide sequence: TGTGCCAGCAGCCCTCGGGGGGGCGTAAAGAATGAGCAGTTCTTC. This chain links TRBV7-9 with TRBJ2-1; 8 nucleotides agree with TRBD2. The V gene's germline CDR1 is SEHNR and CDR2 FQNEAQ (reference sequence). V was clipped by 5 bases and J by 7 bases; unmatched bases: 10. The CDR3 length is 15 residues.